The rows below give T cell receptor beta chains drawn from one sample of a study of T cell responses to AZD1222 COVID-19 vaccine. TCRdb keeps only in-frame clones here, not all; method: immunoSEQ multiplex PCR. The table records 150,000 to 200,000 clones, roughly nine tenths of them present only once. This specimen was peripheral blood, taken on day 0 of AZD1222 vaccination. The origin of the receptors is an adult in good health. CDR3s include the opening cysteine and the closing phenylalanine or tryptophan. D genes are given only for firm matches. Not every row has a clone size; where given, it reads once, few, many or a size class.

V gene	J gene	clone size	D gene	CDR3 protein	CDR3 DNA
TRBV29-1	TRBJ2-1	few	TRBD2	CSVVLAGDYNEQFF	TGCAGCGTTGTTTTAGCGGGAGATTACAATGAGCAGTTCTTC
TRBV5-6	TRBJ1-1	.	.	CASSFTGGTEAFF	TGTGCCAGCAGCTTCACTGGTGGCACTGAAGCTTTCTTT
TRBV7-3	TRBJ2-7	.	.	CASSQYTGETQYF	TGTGCCAGCAGCCAATACACGGGAGAAACGCAGTACTTC
TRBV19	TRBJ2-7	.	TRBD2	CASFRGGATYEQYF	TGTGCCAGCTTTAGGGGAGGGGCAACCTACGAGCAGTACTTC
TRBV18	TRBJ2-1	.	TRBD2	CASSNPLAGVYEQFF	TGTGCCAGCTCAAACCCGCTAGCGGGAGTGTACGAGCAGTTCTTC
TRBV7-2	TRBJ2-7	.	.	CASSTWTSYEQYF	TGTGCCAGCAGCACGTGGACATCCTACGAGCAGTACTTC
TRBV28	TRBJ2-3	.	.	CATSKREGAQLDTQYF	TGTGCCACCTCAAAGAGGGAGGGGGCACAATTAGATACGCAGTATTTT
TRBV7-2	TRBJ2-1	.	.	CASSRTEKIYNEQFF	TGTGCCAGCAGCCGTACAGAGAAAATTTACAATGAGCAGTTCTTC
TRBV27	TRBJ2-7	.	TRBD1	CASSPRQGDGEQYF	TGTGCCAGCAGTCCTCGACAGGGGGACGGGGAGCAGTACTTC
TRBV19	TRBJ2-4	.	.	CASSIGKLPTDF	TGTGCCAGTAGTATAGGCAAGCTTCCAACCGACTTC
TRBV19	TRBJ2-5	.	.	CASSMGGGETQYF	TGTGCCAGTAGTATGGGGGGCGGAGAGACCCAGTACTTC
TRBV6-1	TRBJ2-7	.	.	CASSEAGPYEQYF	TGTGCCAGCAGTGAAGCGGGACCTTACGAGCAGTACTTC
TRBV19	TRBJ2-2	.	TRBD1	CASSILTGTGVAGELFF	TGTGCCAGTAGTATCCTCACCGGGACAGGGGTGGCGGGGGAGCTGTTTTTT
TRBV27	TRBJ1-1	.	TRBD1	CASSLRTGTEAFF	TGTGCCAGCAGTTTAAGGACAGGAACTGAAGCTTTCTTT
TRBV5-1	TRBJ2-1	.	TRBD1	CASSFEGQGVVDEQFF	TGCGCCAGCAGCTTTGAGGGACAGGGAGTGGTGGATGAGCAGTTCTTC
TRBV27	TRBJ1-5	.	TRBD1	CASSLSGTGGSQPQHF	TGTGCCAGCAGTTTATCTGGGACAGGGGGCTCGCAGCCCCAGCATTTT
TRBV28	TRBJ1-1	.	.	CASSQVQGPFGTEAFF	TGTGCCAGCAGTCAAGTACAGGGACCTTTTGGCACTGAAGCTTTCTTT
TRBV9	TRBJ2-5	.	TRBD2	CASSVTPTASGGNQETQYF	TGTGCCAGCAGCGTCACTCCCACTGCTAGCGGGGGGAACCAAGAGACCCAGTACTTC
TRBV30	TRBJ1-4	.	TRBD1	CAWSVQGVGEKLFF	TGTGCCTGGAGTGTTCAGGGGGTGGGGGAAAAACTGTTTTTT
TRBV4-1	TRBJ2-2	.	TRBD2	CASRPRGDINTGELFF	TGCGCCAGCCGCCCGCGGGGGGATATTAACACCGGGGAGCTGTTTTTT
TRBV6-5	TRBJ2-5	.	.	CASKLFGGGPETQYF	TGTGCCAGCAAATTATTTGGGGGGGGCCCAGAGACCCAGTACTTC
TRBV19	TRBJ1-2	.	.	CASSWGGGTNYGYTF	TGTGCCAGCTCCTGGGGGGGCGGGACGAACTATGGCTACACCTTC
TRBV19	TRBJ1-1	.	.	CASIEMGNTEAFF	TGTGCCAGCATCGAAATGGGTAACACTGAAGCTTTCTTT
TRBV5-4	TRBJ1-4	.	TRBD1	CASSPRGQGDEKLFF	TGTGCCAGCAGCCCTAGAGGACAGGGAGATGAAAAACTGTTTTTT
TRBV24-1	TRBJ1-4	.	.	CATSDFGGEKLFF	TGTGCCACCAGTGATTTTGGGGGGGAAAAACTGTTTTTT
TRBV11-3	TRBJ1-1	.	.	CASSLGGGGGAFF	TGTGCCAGCAGCTTGGGTGGTGGAGGGGGAGCTTTCTTT
TRBV13	TRBJ2-2	.	.	CASTRSTGELFF	TGTGCCAGCACCCGGAGCACCGGGGAGCTGTTTTTT
TRBV30	TRBJ2-7	.	TRBD2	CAWSVLGGRALGGSQGLEQYF	TGTGCCTGGAGTGTACTGGGCGGGAGGGCCCTCGGAGGGTCCCAAGGTCTCGAGCAGTACTTC
TRBV9	TRBJ1-2	.	.	CASSVANISPGQVYGYTF	TGTGCCAGCAGCGTAGCTAATATTAGTCCGGGGCAAGTCTATGGCTACACCTTC
TRBV5-1	TRBJ1-3	once	.	CASSQTPTISGNTIYF	TGCGCCAGCAGCCAGACACCAACCATATCTGGAAACACCATATATTTT
TRBV28	TRBJ2-3	once	TRBD1	CASRQNRGTDTQYF	TGTGCCAGCAGACAGAACAGGGGTACAGATACGCAGTATTTT
TRBV30	TRBJ1-1	.	TRBD1	CAWRGGQGAEAFF	TGTGCCTGGAGGGGGGGTCAGGGGGCTGAAGCTTTCTTT
TRBV4-3	TRBJ1-1	.	TRBD1	CASSQDGTGFTEAFF	TGCGCCAGCAGCCAAGACGGGACAGGGTTCACTGAAGCTTTCTTT
TRBV3-1/TRBV3-2	TRBJ1-5	.	.	CASTSTRGGFKYSYSNQPQHF	TGTGCCAGCACCTCTACAAGGGGGGGATTCAAGTATTCTTATAGCAATCAGCCCCAGCATTTT
TRBV11-3	TRBJ2-1	.	TRBD1	CASSPRDRGYNEQFF	TGTGCCAGCAGCCCAAGGGACAGGGGTTACAATGAGCAGTTCTTC
TRBV25-1	TRBJ2-7	.	TRBD2	CASSEAGGPLRQYF	TGTGCCAGCAGTGAAGCGGGAGGGCCTTTGCGGCAGTACTTC
TRBV28	TRBJ1-2	.	TRBD1	CASSPQGVYPPRNGYTF	TGTGCCAGCAGTCCTCAGGGGGTATACCCCCCCAGGAATGGCTACACCTTC
TRBV18	TRBJ2-2	.	.	CASSPSGTLNTGELFF	TGTGCCAGCTCACCCTCCGGGACACTGAACACCGGGGAGCTGTTTTTT
TRBV6-5	TRBJ2-7	few	.	CASSYSSGHEQYF	TGTGCCAGCAGTTACTCGTCCGGGCACGAGCAGTACTTC
TRBV10-2	TRBJ2-5	.	TRBD2	CASSEFGTSGGETQYF	TGCGCCAGCAGTGAATTCGGGACTAGCGGGGGAGAGACCCAGTACTTC
TRBV14	TRBJ2-2	.	.	CASSQVGVRATGELFF	TGTGCCAGCAGCCAAGTGGGGGTCAGGGCCACCGGGGAGCTGTTTTTT
TRBV19	TRBJ2-5	.	.	CASSKTDQETQYF	TGTGCCAGTAGTAAAACAGACCAAGAGACCCAGTACTTC
TRBV5-4	TRBJ2-7	.	TRBD2	CASSLRTSREQYF	TGTGCCAGCAGCCTAAGGACTAGTCGCGAGCAGTACTTC
TRBV11-2	TRBJ2-3	once	.	CASSLSRGTDTQYF	TGTGCCAGCAGCTTATCTAGGGGCACAGATACGCAGTATTTT
TRBV28	TRBJ2-2	few	TRBD2	CASRSVLIGTSHTGELFF	TGTGCCAGCAGGAGCGTCCTAATCGGGACTAGCCACACCGGGGAGCTGTTTTTT
TRBV6-5	TRBJ2-7	.	TRBD2	CAAQPGLLRLEQYF	TGTGCCGCTCAACCGGGACTACTGCGGCTTGAGCAGTACTTC
TRBV19	TRBJ2-5	.	.	CASRNWDGQETQYF	TGTGCCAGTAGAAATTGGGACGGCCAAGAGACCCAGTACTTC
TRBV9	TRBJ1-1	.	.	CASSAHPQEGHTEAFF	TGTGCCAGCAGCGCCCACCCCCAGGAGGGACACACTGAAGCTTTCTTT
TRBV2	TRBJ2-7	.	.	CASSEEPQGEQYF	TGTGCCAGCAGTGAAGAGCCGCAGGGCGAGCAGTACTTC
TRBV5-1	TRBJ1-5	.	.	CASSFAPGGNQPQHF	TGCGCCAGCAGCTTCGCCCCCGGGGGCAATCAGCCCCAGCATTTT
TRBV3-1/TRBV3-2	TRBJ2-5	.	.	CASSQRAQGHGETQYF	TGTGCCAGCAGCCAAAGGGCACAGGGTCATGGGGAGACCCAGTACTTC
TRBV19	TRBJ2-6	.	.	CASSSRTGPGGGANVLTF	TGTGCCAGTAGTTCCCGGACAGGACCGGGAGGGGGGGCCAACGTCCTGACTTTC
TRBV5-4	TRBJ2-3	once	TRBD1	CASSLTGGKSTDTQYF	TGTGCCAGCAGCTTGACAGGGGGTAAGAGCACAGATACGCAGTATTTT